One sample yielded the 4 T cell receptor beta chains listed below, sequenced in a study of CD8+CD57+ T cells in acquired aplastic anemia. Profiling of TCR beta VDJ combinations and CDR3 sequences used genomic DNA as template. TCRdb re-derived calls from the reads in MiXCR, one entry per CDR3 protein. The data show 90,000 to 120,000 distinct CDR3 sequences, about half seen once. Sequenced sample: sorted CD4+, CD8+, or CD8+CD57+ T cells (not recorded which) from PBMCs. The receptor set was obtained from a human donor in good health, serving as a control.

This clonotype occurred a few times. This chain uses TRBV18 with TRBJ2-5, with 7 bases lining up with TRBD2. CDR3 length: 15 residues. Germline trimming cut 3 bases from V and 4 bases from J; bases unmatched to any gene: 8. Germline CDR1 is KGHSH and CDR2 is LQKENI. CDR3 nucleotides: TGTGCCAGCTCACCCCGAGGGAGGGATCGAGAGACCCAGTACTTC. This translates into CASSPRGRDRETQYF.

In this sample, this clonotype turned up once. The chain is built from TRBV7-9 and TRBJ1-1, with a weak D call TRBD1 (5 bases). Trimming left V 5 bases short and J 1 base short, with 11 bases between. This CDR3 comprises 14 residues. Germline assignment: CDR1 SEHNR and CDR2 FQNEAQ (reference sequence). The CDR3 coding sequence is TGTGCCAGCAGCCTAGAGACAGCGAACACTGAAGCTTTCTTT. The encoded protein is CASSLETANTEAFF.

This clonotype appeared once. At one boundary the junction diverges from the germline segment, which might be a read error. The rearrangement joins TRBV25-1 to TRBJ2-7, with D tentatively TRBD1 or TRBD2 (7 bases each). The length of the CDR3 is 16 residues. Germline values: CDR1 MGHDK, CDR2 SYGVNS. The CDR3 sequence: CACSGGGRGGNYEQYF. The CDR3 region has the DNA TGTGCCTGCAGTGGGGGGGGCAGGGGGGGAAACTACGAGCAGTACTTC.

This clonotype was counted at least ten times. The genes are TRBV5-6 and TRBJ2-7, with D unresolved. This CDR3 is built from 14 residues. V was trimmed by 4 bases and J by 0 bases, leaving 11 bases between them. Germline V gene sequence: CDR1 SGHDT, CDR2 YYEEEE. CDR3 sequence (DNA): TGTGCCAGCAGCCCCGGGTGGACCTCCTACGAGCAGTACTTC. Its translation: CASSPGWTSYEQYF.